Below, one TCR beta chain is given with its context. As yet, its antigen is unknown. Looked up from germline, CDR1 is SGHVS and CDR2 is FQNEAQ. The CDR3 consists of 17 residues. The V gene lost 9 bases and the J gene lost 5 bases, with 25 bases spanning the gap. The data originate from a study of shared clonotypes between healthy human individuals. Broader study findings: Clonotypes that were shared across four donors made up approximately 5% of naive CD4 clonotypes.

Deep level was the assay's run setting. An even split of each subset's genomic DNA across several immunoSEQ plates was performed. Using immunoSEQ multiplex PCR, the repertoire was profiled, and TCRdb retains in-frame clones only, with some absent. The table shows a few hundred thousand clones, with less than 85% occurring only once. Sequenced input: memory CD4+ T cells sorted from blood. Noted subset: CD45RA-negative fraction. The V call is TRBV7-8, the J call TRBJ2-2, with a possible D match to TRBD2 (5 bases). The sequence came from a young man in good health. The CDR3 spells CASFWFGGRDTTGELFF. In DNA form, the CDR3 reads TGTGCCAGTTTTTGGTTTGGTGGGAGAGATACTACCGGGGAGCTGTTTTTT.